The T cell receptor beta chain described here comes from a study of blood T cell repertoires in COVID-19. As for the study in general: Collection of acute and convalescent COVID-19 samples took place in the United States, Italy and Spain. Sources were T cells, B-cell-depleted T cells, or PBMCs; the material itself was cDNA or gDNA.

In the original processing: Reference gene primers were amplified, and this amplification served to estimate nucleated cell counts. Profiling relied on immunoSEQ multiplex PCR, and the TCRdb table lists in-frame clones only, not all of them. V, J and clone size were drawn from that table, and D and trimming were deduced from the DNA. The sample shows tens of thousands of clones, less than 80% of them seen only once. This clonotype was obtained from a woman aged 50 to 65 with acute or convalescent COVID-19. Material: peripheral blood.

For the CDR3, the DNA is TGTGCCAGCAGTTTCCCTCCGGGACAGGGGGGAGAGAATGAGCAGTTCTTC. Protein product: CASSFPPGQGGENEQFF. The V and J genes are TRBV28 and TRBJ2-1; TRBD1 matches at 11 bases. The CDR3 length is 17 residues. After removal of 3 bases from V and 7 bases from J, the junction contained 11 bases not matched to a gene. Germline assignment: CDR1 MDHEN and CDR2 SYDVKM.